This T cell receptor beta chain comes out of a study of blood T cell repertoires in COVID-19 (dated by TCRdb to 2018 to 2021). About the study as a whole: Samples covering the acute and convalescent phases of COVID-19 were provided by collaborators in the United States, Italy and Spain. Where available, HLA class I and class II types were taken from metadata supplied by the sample provider and were not determined by assay-based typing. The dataset comprised deeply sampled blood TCRbeta repertoires from subjects exposed to, actively infected with, or recovered from COVID-19. The repertoires were released in a freely available public database meant as a resource for research on the immune response to SARS-CoV-2. The prospective study material was composed of cDNA or gDNA derived from T cells, B-cell-depleted T cells, or PBMCs. The samples were drawn from the first 160 participants of the ongoing ImmuneRACE study and from more than 1,000 subjects provided by 6 global collaborators. A de-identified subject ID, COVID-19 status, age in years and sex were almost always included in the sample metadata.

On this clone: No antigen is known for it. The sample holds no much larger clone one base away, and base qualities are not on file.

The immunoSEQ Assay, a bias-controlled multiplex PCR, was used to amplify TCRbeta CDR3 regions from genomic DNA. The published analysis was carried out like this. The number of nucleated cells in each sample was estimated by amplification of reference gene primers within the assay. Sequence reads were collapsed and filtered to measure the absolute abundance of every unique TCRbeta CDR3 rearrangement. Productive Simpson clonality was computed per sample as the square root of Simpson's diversity index over productive rearrangements. Entries here come from immuneACCESS through TCRdb and include only in-frame sequences with V and J called. Some clones fail to appear in such tables; in the studies checked, an unresolved V gene covers under half of the shortfall, and the cause of the remainder is unknown. That table furnishes V, J and clone size, whereas the DNA furnished D and trimming. This sample is represented by about 130,000 clones; around 83% of them were singletons. The ten biggest clones cover 9.2% of the sample.

Participants in the prospective study were aged about 18 to 100 years, lived in 20 to 25 United States geographic areas, and enrolled through a virtual design. In the prospective study, participants were assigned to cohorts based on the clinical history participants reported in a screening survey and a study questionnaire. Recovered participants in ImmuneRACE Cohort 3 were defined by two consecutive negative NP/OP PCR tests, clearance by a healthcare professional, or resolution of symptoms. Mobile phlebotomists in the prospective study collected whole blood, serum and a nasopharyngeal or oropharyngeal swab from every participant. Prospective study participants could optionally give additional blood draws and questionnaires over an approximately two-month period. Before DNA extraction, blood samples from the prospective study were shipped at room temperature or frozen. Paper-wide results and their limitations: The quantity of clinical and demographic metadata differed by source and by participant and was supplied without curation.

Input material: PBMCs or T cells enriched from blood (not recorded which). The source is a man aged 45-60 years who had recovered from COVID-19.

The DNA sequence reads TGCGCCAGCAGCCAAGGCCCTGACAGGGGCACTGAAGCTTTCTTT. The resulting protein is CASSQGPDRGTEAFF. Recombination joined TRBV4-3 with TRBJ1-1, with 8 middle bases fitting TRBD1. The germline V gene encodes CDR1 LGHNA and CDR2 YSLEER. Trimmed from V: 1 base; trimmed from J: 4 bases; junction bases lacking a gene match: 5. The cysteine opens and the phenylalanine closes a CDR3 of 15 amino acids. Of the read, only the CDR3 DNA is kept; its 45 bases are in frame from base 1.